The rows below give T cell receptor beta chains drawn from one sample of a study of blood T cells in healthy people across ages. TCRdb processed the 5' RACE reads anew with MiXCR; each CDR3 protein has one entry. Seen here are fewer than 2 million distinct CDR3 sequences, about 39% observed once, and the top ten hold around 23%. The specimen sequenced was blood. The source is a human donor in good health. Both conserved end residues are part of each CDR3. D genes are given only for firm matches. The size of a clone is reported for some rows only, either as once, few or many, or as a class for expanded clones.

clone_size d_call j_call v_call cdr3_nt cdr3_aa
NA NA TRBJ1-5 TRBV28 TGTGCCAGCAGTTTGAATGCTGTTCTTGGACAGCCCCAGCATTTT CASSLNAVLGQPQHF
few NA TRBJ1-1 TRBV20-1 TGCAGTGCTAGAGTTGTTATGAACACTGAAGCTTTCTTT CSARVVMNTEAFF
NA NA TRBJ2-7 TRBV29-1 TGCAGCGTTGCCCAGACAGACCGACAAAACTACGAGCAGTACTTC CSVAQTDRQNYEQYF
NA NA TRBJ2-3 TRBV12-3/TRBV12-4 TGTGCCAGCAGTCTCACCGGGACAAAGGCCGATACGCAGTATTTT CASSLTGTKADTQYF
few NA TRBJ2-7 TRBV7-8 TGTGCCAGCAGCTCCGAGGTTACCTACGAGCAGTACTTC CASSSEVTYEQYF
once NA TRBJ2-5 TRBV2 TGTGCCAGCGGGGCGGGACTGGAAGAGACCCAGTACTTC CASGAGLEETQYF
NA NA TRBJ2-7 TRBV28 TGCGCCAGCAGGCCACCCGGAGTGGAAGAGCAGTACTTC CASRPPGVEEQYF
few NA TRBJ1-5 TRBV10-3 TGTGCCATCAGGAACAGTAGCAATCAGCCCCAGCATTTT CAIRNSSNQPQHF
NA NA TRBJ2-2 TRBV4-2 TGTGCCAGCAGCGCTCATACGGGGGCTTGGGACACCGGGGAGCTGTTTTTT CASSAHTGAWDTGELFF
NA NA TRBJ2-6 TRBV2 TGTGCCAGCGGACCTTTAAGCTCTGGGGCCAACGTCCTGACTTTC CASGPLSSGANVLTF
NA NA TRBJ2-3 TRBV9 TGTGCCAGCAGCGTAGGGCTAGCAACAGATACGCAGTATTTT CASSVGLATDTQYF
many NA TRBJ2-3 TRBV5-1 TGCGCCAGCAGCCCCGACCCCCTCACAGATACGCAGTATTTT CASSPDPLTDTQYF
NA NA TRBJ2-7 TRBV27 TGTGCCAGCAGTGCGGCTCTCTATCCCCACGAGCAGTACTTC CASSAALYPHEQYF
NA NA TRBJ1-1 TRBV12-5 TGTGCTAGTGGTTTTTATGGTAATTTGAAGGAAGCTTTCTTT CASGFYGNLKEAFF
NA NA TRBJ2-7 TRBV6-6 TGTGCCAGCATCAAAGGGGGGACCGAGCAGTACTTC CASIKGGTEQYF
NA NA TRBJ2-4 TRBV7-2 TGTGCCAGCAGCTTAGTAGGGGTAACTGGAGAGCAGTACTTC CASSLVGVTGEQYF
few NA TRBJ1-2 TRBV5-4 TGTGCCAGCAGCTTGGTGGCGGACTATGGCTACACCTTC CASSLVADYGYTF
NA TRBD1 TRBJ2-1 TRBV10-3 TGTGCCATCAGTCCCCGACAGGGGTCCTACGAGCAGTTCTTC CAISPRQGSYEQFF
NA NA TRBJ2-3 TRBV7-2 TGTGCCAGCAGCTTAGCGCCACAAACGACAGATACGCAGTATTTT CASSLAPQTTDTQYF
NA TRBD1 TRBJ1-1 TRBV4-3 TGCGCCAGCAGTAAGCAGGGGGGTGACACTGAAGCTTTCTTT CASSKQGGDTEAFF
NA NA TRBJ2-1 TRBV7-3 TGTGCCAGCAGCCAATCTTATGGTAATGAGCAGTTCTTC CASSQSYGNEQFF
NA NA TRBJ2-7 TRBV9 TGTGCCAGCAGCCCCTACAGGCAATCCTACGAGCAGTACTTC CASSPYRQSYEQYF
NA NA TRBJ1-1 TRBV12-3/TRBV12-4 TGTGCCAGCAGTTTCGAGGGCGGTGAAGCTTTCTTT CASSFEGGEAFF
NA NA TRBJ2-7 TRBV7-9 TGTGCCAGCAGCCCTCCGTCCAACCCCTACGAGCAGTACTTC CASSPPSNPYEQYF
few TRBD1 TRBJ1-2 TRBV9 TGTGCCAGCAGCCCAACGGACAGGGACTTTGACTATGGCTACACCTTC CASSPTDRDFDYGYTF
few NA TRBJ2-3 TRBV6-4 TGTGCCAGCAGTGACTCGGCGGGGGCATTAGATACGCAGTATTTT CASSDSAGALDTQYF
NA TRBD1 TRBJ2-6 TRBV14 TGTGCCAGCAGCGATGACCCGGGACAGGGCCCCTCTGGGGCCAACGTCCTGACTTTC CASSDDPGQGPSGANVLTF
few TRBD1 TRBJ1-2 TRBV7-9 TGTGCCAGCAGCTTATTTGTGTCAGGGGGCGATGGCTACACCTTC CASSLFVSGGDGYTF
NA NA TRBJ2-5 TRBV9 TGTGCCAGCAGCGTAGGAGGATTTGGGGCAGAGACCCAGTACTTC CASSVGGFGAETQYF